These 9 T cell receptor beta chains came from one sample sequenced in a study of blood T cell repertoires in COVID-19. The protocol was immunoSEQ multiplex PCR, while the TCRdb copy is restricted to in-frame clones and leaves out a portion. The data hold approximately 250,000 clones, with more than 85% observed a single time. Material for sequencing was PBMCs or T cells enriched from blood (not recorded which). The receptors shown here come from a man aged 35 to 55 who had been exposed to COVID-19.

This chain connects TRBV19 to TRBJ2-5; 16 bases map to TRBD2. The V gene's germline CDR1 is LNHDA and CDR2 SQIVND (reference sequence). Germline trimming cut 5 bases from V and 6 bases from J; bases unmatched to any gene: 15. The CDR3 length is 19 residues. CDR3 sequence reads: CASSSGTSGRALLEKTQYF. The CDR3 DNA reads as TGTGCCAGTAGTTCTGGGACTAGCGGGAGGGCCCTTTTGGAAAAGACCCAGTACTTC.

The CDR3: CASSSDSYEQYF. CDR3 coding DNA: TGTGCCAGCAGTTCTGATAGTTACGAGCAGTACTTC. The rearrangement uses TRBV27 and TRBJ2-7; D is ambiguous. From germline, CDR1 is MNHEY and CDR2 SMNVEV (reference sequence). This CDR3 comprises 12 residues. The germline V and J ends were trimmed by 4 bases and 4 bases, with 8 bases remaining between them.

This chain joins TRBV6-1 and TRBJ2-7; 8 nucleotides match TRBD2. The ends lost 2 bases at V and 5 bases at J; junction bases unmatched: 2. Germline CDR1 and CDR2: MNHNS and SASEGT. The CDR3 has 13 amino acids. The CDR3 protein is CASSERGGHEQYF. CDR3 in DNA: TGTGCCAGCAGTGAACGGGGGGGCCACGAGCAGTACTTC.

The chain carries TRBV6-2 or TRBV6-3 and TRBJ2-1; 12 bases match TRBD2. The CDR3 sequence is 20 residues long. The V segment lost 0 bases and the J segment 6 bases; nucleotides outside the gene matches: 15. CDR1 and CDR2 from the germline V gene are MNHEY and SVGEGT. The CDR3 DNA reads as TGTGCCAGCAGTTACTCCCATCCAAGCTCCCTAGCGGGAGGGCCCAATGAGCAGTTCTTC. As protein: CASSYSHPSSLAGGPNEQFF.

This sequence joins TRBV4-1 and TRBJ1-2; TRBD1 might be the D (5 bases). CDR3 length: 17 amino acids. Germline CDR1 and CDR2: MGHRA and YSYEKL. V dropped 4 bases and J dropped 4 bases, with 22 bases sitting between them. The CDR3 nucleotides are TGCGCCAGCAGCCCGCTGGTAGGACCCGGGGGGTTCTATGGCTACACCTTC. This codes for CASSPLVGPGGFYGYTF.

The chain is built from TRBV3-1 (or the pseudogene TRBV3-2) and TRBJ2-7; D call uncertain. This CDR3 is 13 amino acids long. V dropped 0 bases and J dropped 2 bases, with 5 bases sitting between them. Germline-derived CDR1 and CDR2 are LGHDT and YNNKEL (reference sequence). CDR3 protein: CASSQDSTYEQYF. In DNA, the CDR3 is TGTGCCAGCAGCCAAGATTCTACCTACGAGCAGTACTTC.

The V call is TRBV27, the J call TRBJ2-1; 10 bases are shared with TRBD1. Germline-derived CDR1 and CDR2 are MNHEY and SMNVEV (reference sequence). This CDR3 spans 14 amino acids. V lost 2 bases, J lost 7 bases, and 2 bases stayed unmatched. The CDR3 sequence is CASSLRQGANEQFF. The CDR3 bases are TGTGCCAGCAGTTTACGACAGGGGGCGAATGAGCAGTTCTTC.

This chain connects TRBV11-2 to TRBJ2-3, with a tentative D call TRBD2 (5 bases). Per germline, CDR1 SGHAT and CDR2 FQNNGV. The CDR3 consists of 15 residues. Trimming removed 5 bases at V and 0 bases at J, with 12 bases between. The CDR3 loop reads CASSLATASTDTQYF. The CDR3 region has the DNA TGTGCCAGCAGCCTAGCTACAGCTAGCACAGATACGCAGTATTTT.

The J gene is TRBJ2-3, the V gene TRBV24-1, with no clear D. The CDR3 is made up of 13 amino acids. Germline V gene sequence: CDR1 KGHDR, CDR2 SFDVKD. V was trimmed by 1 base and J by 3 bases, leaving 4 bases between them. The CDR3 region has the DNA TGTGCCACCAGTGATTTTTCGACAGATACGCAGTATTTT. Translated: CATSDFSTDTQYF.